These 24 T cell receptor beta chains originate from one sample sequenced in a study of graft-versus-host responses after intestinal transplantation. Profiling relied on immunoSEQ multiplex PCR, and the TCRdb table lists in-frame clones only, not all of them. The profile shows 95,000 to 130,000 clones, roughly nine tenths of them singletons. Their antigens are not known. The specimen was unstimulated CD4+ T cells sorted from spleen or lymph node cells, collected before intestinal transplant. The receptors come from a human donor who received an intestinal transplant.

V is TRBV6-5 and J is TRBJ1-2, with D tentatively TRBD1 (5 bases). The CDR3 is 15 amino acids. The V and J ends lost 2 bases and 5 bases respectively, with 15 bases between them. Germline lookup yields CDR1 MNHEY and CDR2 SVGAGI. For the CDR3, the DNA is TGTGCCAGCAGTTACGACAGATACGCCCCATATGGCTACACCTTC. It encodes CASSYDRYAPYGYTF.

The count of this clone is one. CDR3: CASSFYGDYEQYF. Here the CDR3 DNA reads TGTGCCAGCAGCTTTTACGGAGACTACGAGCAGTACTTC. The chain joins TRBV7-2 to TRBJ2-7; D is unresolved. The V end lost 3 bases, the J end lost 3 bases, and 9 bases lay between the germline ends. The CDR3 extends over 13 amino acids. The germline V gene encodes CDR1 SGHTA and CDR2 FQGNSA.

The V gene is TRBV28, the J gene TRBJ1-2, with D unclear. In germline, CDR1 is MDHEN, CDR2 SYDVKM. V was cut by 3 bases and J by 5 bases, with 13 bases left in between. The CDR3 consists of 14 residues. The CDR3 region has the DNA TGTGCCAGCAGTTTGCCCACAGAGGGATATGGCTACACCTTC. Amino acids: CASSLPTEGYGYTF.

This rearrangement joins TRBV7-2 to TRBJ2-7, with D maybe TRBD2 (7 bases). Germline V gene lookup returns CDR1 SGHTA and CDR2 FQGNSA. The CDR3 spans 14 residues. V shed 4 bases and J shed 8 bases, with 18 bases lying between them. In DNA form, the CDR3 reads TGTGCCAGCAGCTCCGGGGGGCCCCCCCCCAAGCAGTACTTC. Translated, it gives CASSSGGPPPKQYF.

This sequence joins TRBV10-2 and TRBJ1-1; TRBD1 aligns across 8 bases. The V and J ends lost 7 bases and 5 bases, in that order; junction bases with no gene match: 3. This CDR3 contains 12 residues. Germline V gene sequence: CDR1 WSHSY, CDR2 SAAADI. Here the CDR3 DNA reads TGCGCCAGCAACAGGGGGGGAACTGAAGCTTTCTTT. This codes for CASNRGGTEAFF.

The chain combines TRBV4-1 with TRBJ2-7; the D gene is possibly TRBD1 (6 bases). This CDR3 has 15 amino acids. V was clipped by 3 bases and J by 2 bases, with 14 bases between them. The germline V gene has CDR1 MGHRA and CDR2 YSYEKL. This chain's CDR3 is CASSQFGTPAYEQYF. The CDR3 coding sequence is TGCGCCAGCAGCCAGTTCGGGACACCCGCCTACGAGCAGTACTTC.

The V call is TRBV19, the J call TRBJ2-7; TRBD2 agrees at 7 bases. With 3 bases clipped from V and 0 bases from J, the junction kept 2 bases outside the gene matches. The CDR3 has 14 amino acids. The germline V gene has CDR1 LNHDA and CDR2 SQIVND (reference sequence). The CDR3: CASSMSGVSYEQYF. CDR3 bases: TGTGCCAGTAGTATGAGCGGGGTCTCCTACGAGCAGTACTTC. Supplemented by reference TRBV19 and TRBJ2-7, the full variable domain reads DGGITQSPKYLFRKEGQNVTLSCEQNLNHDAMYWYRQDPGQGLRLIYYSQIVNDFQKGDIAEGYSVSREKKESFPLTVTSAQKNPTAFYLCASSMSGVSYEQYFGPGTRLTVT.

This sequence joins TRBV6-6 and TRBJ2-7; 12 bases are a match to TRBD1. Germline trimming cut 0 bases from V and 6 bases from J; bases unmatched to any gene: 3. The CDR3 extends over 15 amino acids. Germline V gives CDR1 MNHNY, CDR2 SVGAGI (reference sequence). CDR3 in DNA: TGTGCCAGCAGTTACTCGGGACAGGGGGCGTCCGAGCAGTACTTC. Amino acids: CASSYSGQGASEQYF.

This rearrangement joins TRBV9 to TRBJ2-5, with TRBD2 as a possible D gene (5 bases). CDR1 is SGDLS and CDR2 is YYNGEE in the germline V gene. V dropped 0 bases and J dropped 2 bases, with 14 bases sitting between them. The CDR3 has 16 amino acids. The CDR3 region is CASSVGGLPPQETQYF. In nucleotides, the CDR3 is TGTGCCAGCAGCGTAGGTGGACTTCCTCCACAAGAGACCCAGTACTTC.

V is TRBV27 and J is TRBJ2-3, with D tentatively TRBD1 (5 bases). The V gene lost 5 bases and the J gene lost 0 bases, with 21 bases spanning the gap. There are 18 residues in the CDR3. Germline CDR1 reads MNHEY; CDR2 reads SMNVEV (reference sequence). The CDR3 here is CASSQRGFGSPSTDTQYF. The CDR3 DNA is TGTGCCAGCAGTCAAAGGGGCTTCGGCTCCCCTAGCACAGATACGCAGTATTTT.

J is TRBJ1-1 and V is TRBV5-1; TRBD1 matches at 7 bases. The germline V gene encodes CDR1 SGHRS and CDR2 YFSETQ. J was trimmed by 5 bases and V by 4 bases; bases with no gene match: 8. The CDR3 has 14 residues. This CDR3 reads CASSKGQLVTEAFF. The DNA of the CDR3 is TGCGCCAGCAGCAAGGGACAGTTAGTGACTGAAGCTTTCTTT.

The chain has TRBV11-2 and TRBJ2-7; 7 bases are shared with TRBD1. The CDR3 has 13 amino acids. The ends lost 8 bases at V and 3 bases at J; junction bases unmatched: 7. CDR1 SGHAT and CDR2 FQNNGV come from the germline V gene. The DNA of the CDR3 is TGTGCCAGCCGGACAGGTCCCAACTACGAGCAGTACTTC. Protein: CASRTGPNYEQYF. The full variable domain, in which reference TRBV11-2 and TRBJ2-7 provide the parts outside the CDR3, is EAGVAQSPRYKIIEKRQSVAFWCNPISGHATLYWYQQILGQGPKLLIQFQNNGVVDDSQLPKDRFSAERLKGVDSTLKIQPAKLEDSAVYLCASRTGPNYEQYFGPGTRLTVT.

The rearrangement links TRBV28 to TRBJ1-4; TRBD1 matches at 8 bases. J lost 7 bases, V lost 3 bases, and 7 bases had no gene match. Germline V gene lookup returns CDR1 MDHEN and CDR2 SYDVKM. The CDR3 sequence is 15 residues long. The CDR3 sequence is CASSLTDRGGEKLFF. CDR3 in DNA: TGTGCCAGCAGTTTGACTGACAGGGGTGGTGAAAAACTGTTTTTT.

The J gene is TRBJ1-1, the V gene TRBV2; the D gene is possibly TRBD1 (6 bases). Deletions cut 2 bases from V and 8 bases from J, with 6 bases between. The CDR3 spans 11 residues. The germline V gene has CDR1 SNHLY and CDR2 FYNNEI. As DNA, the CDR3 is TGTGCCAGCAGTGAACAGGGGGAAGCTTTCTTT. Amino acid sequence: CASSEQGEAFF.

This clone appeared a few times. This chain joins TRBV4-1 and TRBJ2-7; no clear D gene. Germline lookup yields CDR1 MGHRA and CDR2 YSYEKL. CDR3 length: 14 residues. The ends were cut back, 0 bases at V and 3 bases at J, with 9 bases in the middle. CDR3 nucleotides: TGCGCCAGCAGCCAAGAGCCGTGGAGCTACGAGCAGTACTTC. It translates to CASSQEPWSYEQYF.

The gene calls are TRBV6-5 and TRBJ2-7, with 7 bases matching TRBD1. This CDR3 has 15 residues. V was pared by 6 bases and J by 0 bases, with 8 bases of the junction left unmatched. Germline assignment: CDR1 MNHEY and CDR2 SVGAGI. The CDR3 region is CASSKTGDPSYEQYF. The CDR3 region has the DNA TGTGCCAGCAGCAAAACAGGGGACCCCTCCTACGAGCAGTACTTC.

The V call is TRBV4-1, the J call TRBJ2-1; 7 nucleotides match TRBD2. CDR1 MGHRA and CDR2 YSYEKL come from the germline V gene. The CDR3 contains 15 residues. V trimming: 3 bases; J trimming: 0 bases; junction bases outside the gene matches: 2. The DNA for the CDR3 is TGCGCCAGCAGCCAGGGCGGGAGCTCCTACAATGAGCAGTTCTTC. Encoded protein: CASSQGGSSYNEQFF.

V and J are TRBV18 and TRBJ1-6; 8 nucleotides align to TRBD1. The V gene's germline CDR1 is KGHSH and CDR2 LQKENI. Losses at the gene ends were 4 bases for V and 5 bases for J; bases not matched to a gene: 10. The CDR3 is 17 residues long. The CDR3 bases are TGTGCCAGCTCACGGGACAGGCCGAGAGAAGATAATTCACCCCTCCACTTT. Translation gives CASSRDRPREDNSPLHF.

The chain is built from TRBV5-4 and TRBJ1-2, with D perhaps TRBD1 (6 bases). CDR1 and CDR2 (germline): SGHNT, YYREEE (reference sequence). V was shortened by 0 bases and J by 1 base, with 19 bases between the two germline ends. The CDR3 loop spans 18 amino acids. CDR3 residues: CASSLAGGAYTLNYGYTF. The CDR3 DNA follows: TGTGCCAGCAGCTTGGCGGGGGGGGCATACACGCTTAACTATGGCTACACCTTC.

This chain links TRBV5-1 with TRBJ1-1, with 7 positions matching TRBD1. The CDR3 extends over 16 amino acids. The germline V gene has CDR1 SGHRS and CDR2 YFSETQ. The junction had 12 bases not matched to a gene; V was cut back by 2 bases and J by 5 bases. The CDR3 region has the DNA TGCGCCAGCAGCTTAACGGGCACAGGGGATGGGACTGAAGCTTTCTTT. Translation gives CASSLTGTGDGTEAFF.

This chain links TRBV27 with TRBJ2-3, with D perhaps TRBD2 (5 bases). This CDR3 comprises 14 residues. V lost 0 bases and J lost 2, with 6 bases in between. Germline V gene data show CDR1 as MNHEY and CDR2 as SMNVEV (reference sequence). The CDR3 reads CASSLSTTTDTQYF. The CDR3 region has the DNA TGTGCCAGCAGTTTATCGACTACCACAGATACGCAGTATTTT.

This clone was found once. V usage is TRBV29-1 and J usage is TRBJ1-4; 9 nucleotides line up with TRBD1. This CDR3 has 14 residues. V gave up 6 bases and J gave up 6 bases; unmatched junction bases: 8. Germline values: CDR1 SQVTM, CDR2 ANQGSEA. The CDR3 protein is CSVLGGTGHEKLFF. CDR3 DNA sequence: TGCAGCGTCCTAGGCGGGACAGGGCATGAAAAACTGTTTTTT.

This chain links TRBV6-4 with TRBJ2-1; D is possibly TRBD1 (6 bases). The germline CDR1 and CDR2 sequences are MRHNA and SNTAGT. CDR3 length equals 16 residues. Between the trimmed V and J ends, which lost 6 bases and 0 bases, there was a span of 15 bases. This CDR3 is CASSRDTGASYNEQFF. As DNA, the CDR3 is TGTGCCAGCAGCCGGGACACCGGGGCCTCCTACAATGAGCAGTTCTTC.

There are a few counts of this clone. The V gene is TRBV5-1, the J gene TRBJ2-3, with no clear D. The length of the CDR3 is 12 residues. Between the trimmed V and J ends, which lost 3 bases and 2 bases, there was a span of 4 bases. Germline V gene sequence: CDR1 SGHRS, CDR2 YFSETQ. The DNA of the CDR3 is TGCGCCAGCAGCTCCCTCACAGATACGCAGTATTTT. Residues: CASSSLTDTQYF. The full variable domain, with the rest looked up from reference TRBV5-1 and TRBJ2-3, is KAGVTQTPRYLIKTRGQQVTLSCSPISGHRSVSWYQQTPGQGLQFLFEYFSETQRNKGNFPGRFSGRQFSNSRSEMNVSTLELGDSALYLCASSSLTDTQYFGPGTRLTVL.